Shown below are 16 T cell receptor beta chains from a single sample sequenced in a study of OX40 agonist ivuxolimab in advanced cancers. Only in-frame clones appear in the TCRdb table, and some are missing; sequencing was by immunoSEQ multiplex PCR. This sample carries around 66,000 clones, around 84% of them seen once, and the ten largest clones take 6% to 8%. The sequences come from CD4+ or CD8+ T cells sorted from blood, collected in a trial of the OX40 agonist ivuxolimab. These receptors were obtained from an adult with an advanced solid tumor such as melanoma, head and neck, liver or kidney cancer.

The V and J genes are TRBV5-1 and TRBJ2-7; 10 positions agree with TRBD2. This CDR3 has 16 amino acids. Germline CDR1 and CDR2: SGHRS and YFSETQ. V gave up 3 bases and J gave up 6 bases; unmatched junction bases: 12. CDR3 sequence: CASSSALAGDSSEQYF. CDR3 sequence (DNA): TGCGCCAGCAGCTCGGCCCTAGCGGGAGACTCTTCCGAGCAGTACTTC.

The chain is built from TRBV7-9 and TRBJ2-1; weak D call: TRBD2 (6 bases). V gave up 4 bases and J gave up 8 bases, with 15 bases separating them. The CDR3 extends over 14 amino acids. Germline assignment: CDR1 SEHNR and CDR2 FQNEAQ (reference sequence). The CDR3 loop is CASSSVPGVDEQFF. The DNA for the CDR3 is TGTGCCAGCAGCTCAGTCCCGGGGGTTGATGAGCAGTTCTTC.

The chain has TRBV2 and TRBJ2-2; D unclear. The CDR3 runs 12 residues. The germline V gene encodes CDR1 SNHLY and CDR2 FYNNEI. V shed 8 bases and J shed 5 bases, with 9 bases lying between them. The CDR3 is CASVRETGELFF. The CDR3 DNA reads TGTGCCAGCGTGCGAGAGACCGGGGAGCTGTTTTTT.

The genes are TRBV9 and TRBJ2-1, with 8 bases lining up with TRBD2. Per the germline V gene, CDR1 is SGDLS and CDR2 is YYNGEE. This CDR3 is 20 amino acids long. After removal of 0 bases from V and 0 bases from J, the junction contained 14 bases not matched to a gene. CDR3 bases: TGTGCCAGCAGCGTAGGGAGGGGGTGGACTAGCCCCAGCTCCTACAATGAGCAGTTCTTC. It encodes CASSVGRGWTSPSSYNEQFF.

The V and J genes are TRBV9 and TRBJ2-5; tentative D call: TRBD2 (6 bases). Trimming pared 3 bases from V and 0 bases from J, leaving 9 bases between. This CDR3 has 14 amino acids. CDR1 and CDR2 from the germline V gene are SGDLS and YYNGEE. The CDR3 DNA reads as TGTGCCAGCAGCGCTCGGGGGAACCAAGAGACCCAGTACTTC. Translation gives CASSARGNQETQYF.

The chain has TRBV19 and TRBJ1-4; 7 bases map to TRBD1. CDR1 LNHDA and CDR2 SQIVND come from the germline V gene (reference sequence). The CDR3 loop spans 14 amino acids. V lost 3 bases, J lost 7 bases, and 5 bases stayed unmatched. CDR3 in DNA: TGTGCCAGTAGTATGGCAGGGGGACGTGAAAAACTGTTTTTT. This gives the protein CASSMAGGREKLFF. The variable domain in full, completed from reference TRBV19 and TRBJ1-4, reads DGGITQSPKYLFRKEGQNVTLSCEQNLNHDAMYWYRQDPGQGLRLIYYSQIVNDFQKGDIAEGYSVSREKKESFPLTVTSAQKNPTAFYLCASSMAGGREKLFFGSGTQLSVL.

This clone has only a few counts. The chain links TRBV6-6 to TRBJ1-3, with TRBD1 matching 7 bases. The CDR3 covers 16 residues. CDR1 is MNHNY and CDR2 is SVGAGI in the germline V gene (reference sequence). V trimming: 5 bases; J trimming: 0 bases; junction bases outside the gene matches: 7. Here the CDR3 reads CASSISRGSSGNTIYF. CDR3 nucleotide sequence: TGTGCCAGCAGTATCTCCAGGGGGAGCTCTGGAAACACCATATATTTT.

The J gene is TRBJ1-3, the V gene TRBV28; D unclear. This CDR3 is built from 13 residues. Germline CDR1 is MDHEN and CDR2 is SYDVKM. Trimming stripped 10 bases from V and 9 bases from J, with 19 bases between. CDR3 sequence reads: CATRSRVSGTIYF. The DNA for the CDR3 is TGTGCCACCAGGAGTCGGGTCTCAGGCACCATATATTTT.

This chain uses TRBV6-4 with TRBJ2-3; the D is unclear. V shed 3 bases and J shed 0 bases, with 7 bases lying between them. Germline assignment: CDR1 MRHNA and CDR2 SNTAGT. The CDR3 spans 14 residues. This CDR3 reads CASSEIPSTDTQYF. CDR3 DNA sequence: TGTGCCAGCAGTGAAATACCAAGCACAGATACGCAGTATTTT.

The chain links TRBV9 to TRBJ2-7; 9 positions match TRBD1. This CDR3 region has 16 residues. Looked up from germline, CDR1 is SGDLS and CDR2 is YYNGEE. Losses at the gene ends were 0 bases for V and 5 bases for J; bases not matched to a gene: 9. This CDR3 is CASSVDATGGANEQYF. As DNA, the CDR3 is TGTGCCAGCAGCGTAGATGCTACAGGGGGCGCGAACGAGCAGTACTTC.

The sample holds one count of this clone. V gene TRBV6-5 combines with J gene TRBJ2-7, with TRBD2 identical over 8 bases. The CDR3 has 15 amino acids. Germline loops: CDR1 MNHEY, CDR2 SVGAGI. J gave up 2 bases and V 6 bases, and 9 bases lay outside the gene matches. The CDR3 loop reads CASRPTSGGAYEQYF. DNA of the CDR3: TGTGCCAGCAGACCCACTAGCGGAGGGGCCTACGAGCAGTACTTC.

This clone was detected only once. CDR3 residues: CASSAGTSGQETQYF. CDR3 DNA: TGTGCCAGCAGCGCCGGGACTAGCGGACAAGAGACCCAGTACTTC. V is TRBV5-4 and J is TRBJ2-5; 11 nucleotides align to TRBD2. Germline CDR1 and CDR2: SGHNT and YYREEE (reference sequence). With V trimmed by 4 bases and J by 2 bases, 4 bases remained unmatched. The CDR3 is 15 residues long.

V is TRBV4-2 and J is TRBJ2-1; 8 bases match TRBD2. With 3 bases clipped from V and 4 bases from J, the junction kept 11 bases outside the gene matches. The CDR3 sequence is 17 residues long. CDR1 is LGHNA and CDR2 is YNFKEQ in the germline V gene. This chain's CDR3 is CASSQVSSGSGYNEQFF. As DNA, the CDR3 is TGTGCCAGCAGCCAGGTCTCGAGCGGGAGCGGGTACAATGAGCAGTTCTTC.

This sequence joins TRBV2 and TRBJ2-1, with 9 positions matching TRBD2. The V gene end was trimmed by 8 bases and the J gene end by 4 bases; junction bases not matched to a gene: 12. CDR1 and CDR2 from the germline V gene are SNHLY and FYNNEI. CDR3 length: 16 amino acids. The CDR3 here is CASQPLAGATYNEQFF. The CDR3 DNA follows: TGTGCCAGCCAGCCCTTAGCGGGGGCCACGTACAATGAGCAGTTCTTC. Filled out from reference TRBV2 and TRBJ2-1, the complete variable domain reads EPEVTQTPSHQVTQMGQEVILRCVPISNHLYFYWYRQILGQKVEFLVSFYNNEISEKSEIFDDQFSVERPDGSNFTLKIRSTKLEDSAMYFCASQPLAGATYNEQFFGPGTRLTVL.

A few counts support this clone. This chain uses TRBV19 with TRBJ1-1, with D unclear. The CDR3 has 12 residues. Germline CDR1 is LNHDA and CDR2 is SQIVND (reference sequence). Between the trimmed V and J ends, which lost 5 bases and 0 bases, there was a span of 4 bases. Written as DNA, the CDR3 is TGTGCCAGTAGTCTGCTGAACACTGAAGCTTTCTTT. Its protein is CASSLLNTEAFF.

The chain carries TRBV7-2 and TRBJ1-5; TRBD1 matches 10 bases. Germline trimming cut 5 bases from V and 5 bases from J; bases unmatched to any gene: 6. The CDR3 is 15 residues long. CDR1 and CDR2 (germline): SGHTA, FQGNSA. CDR3 amino acids: CASSPATGGDQPQHF. DNA for the CDR3: TGTGCCAGCAGCCCAGCGACAGGGGGCGATCAGCCCCAGCATTTT.